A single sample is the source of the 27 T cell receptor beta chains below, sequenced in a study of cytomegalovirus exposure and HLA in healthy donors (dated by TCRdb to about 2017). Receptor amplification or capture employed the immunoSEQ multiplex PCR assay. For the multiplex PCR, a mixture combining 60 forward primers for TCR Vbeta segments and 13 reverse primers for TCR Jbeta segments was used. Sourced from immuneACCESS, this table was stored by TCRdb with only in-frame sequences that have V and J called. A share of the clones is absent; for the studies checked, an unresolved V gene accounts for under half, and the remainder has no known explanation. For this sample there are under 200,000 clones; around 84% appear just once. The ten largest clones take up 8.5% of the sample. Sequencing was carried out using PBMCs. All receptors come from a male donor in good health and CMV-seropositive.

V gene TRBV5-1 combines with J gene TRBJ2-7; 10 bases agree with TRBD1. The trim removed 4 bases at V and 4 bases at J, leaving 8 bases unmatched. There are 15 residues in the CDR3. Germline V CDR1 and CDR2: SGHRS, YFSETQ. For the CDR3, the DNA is TGCGCCAGCAGCGGAGCCGGGACAGGGGTATACGAGCAGTACTTC. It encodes CASSGAGTGVYEQYF.

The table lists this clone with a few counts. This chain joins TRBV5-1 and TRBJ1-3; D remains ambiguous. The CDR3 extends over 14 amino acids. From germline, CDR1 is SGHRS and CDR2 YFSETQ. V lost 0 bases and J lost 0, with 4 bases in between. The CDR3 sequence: CASSLGSSGNTIYF. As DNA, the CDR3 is TGCGCCAGCAGCTTGGGTAGCTCTGGAAACACCATATATTTT.

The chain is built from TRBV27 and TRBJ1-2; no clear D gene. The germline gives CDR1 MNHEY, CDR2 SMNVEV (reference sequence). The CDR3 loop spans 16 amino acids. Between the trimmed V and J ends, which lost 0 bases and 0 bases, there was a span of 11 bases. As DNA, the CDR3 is TGTGCCAGCAGTTTATCGGGAGCAGCGACTAACTATGGCTACACCTTC. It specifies CASSLSGAATNYGYTF.

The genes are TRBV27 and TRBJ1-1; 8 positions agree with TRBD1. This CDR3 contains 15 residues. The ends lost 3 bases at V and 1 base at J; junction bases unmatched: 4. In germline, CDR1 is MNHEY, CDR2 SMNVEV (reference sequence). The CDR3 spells CASSLAGTGNTEAFF. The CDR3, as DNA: TGTGCCAGCAGTTTGGCCGGGACAGGGAACACTGAAGCTTTCTTT.

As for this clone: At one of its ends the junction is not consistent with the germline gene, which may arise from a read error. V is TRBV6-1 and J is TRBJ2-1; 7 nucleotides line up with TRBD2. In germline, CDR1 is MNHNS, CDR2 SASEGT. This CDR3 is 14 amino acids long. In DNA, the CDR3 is TGTGCCGGCAGTCCGGGACGGGGGGACAATGAGCAGTTCTTC. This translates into CAGSPGRGDNEQFF.

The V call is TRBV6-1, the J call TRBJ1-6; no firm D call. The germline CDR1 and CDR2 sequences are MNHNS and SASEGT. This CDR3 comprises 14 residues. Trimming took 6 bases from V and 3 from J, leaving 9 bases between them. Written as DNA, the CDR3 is TGTGCCAGCAGCCCCGGTGGCTATAATTCACCCCTCCACTTT. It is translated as CASSPGGYNSPLHF.

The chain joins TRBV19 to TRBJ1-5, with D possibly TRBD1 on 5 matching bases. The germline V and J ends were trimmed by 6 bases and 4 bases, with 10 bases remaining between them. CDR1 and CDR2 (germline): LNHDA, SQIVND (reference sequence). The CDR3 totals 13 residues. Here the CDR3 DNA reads TGTGCCAGTAGATGGGGCCTGAATCAGCCCCAGCATTTT. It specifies CASRWGLNQPQHF. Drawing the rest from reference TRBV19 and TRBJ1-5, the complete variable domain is DGGITQSPKYLFRKEGQNVTLSCEQNLNHDAMYWYRQDPGQGLRLIYYSQIVNDFQKGDIAEGYSVSREKKESFPLTVTSAQKNPTAFYLCASRWGLNQPQHFGDGTRLSIL.

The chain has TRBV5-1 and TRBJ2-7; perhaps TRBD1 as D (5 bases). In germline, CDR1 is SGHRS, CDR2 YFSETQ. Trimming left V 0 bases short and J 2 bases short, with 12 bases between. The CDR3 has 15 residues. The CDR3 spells CASSLEFTGPYEQYF. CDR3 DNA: TGCGCCAGCAGCTTGGAGTTTACAGGTCCCTACGAGCAGTACTTC.

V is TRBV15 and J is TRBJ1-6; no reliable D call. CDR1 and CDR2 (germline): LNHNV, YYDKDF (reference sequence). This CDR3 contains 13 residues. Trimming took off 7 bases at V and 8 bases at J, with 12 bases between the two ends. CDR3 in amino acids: CATTRKADSPLHF. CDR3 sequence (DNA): TGTGCCACCACCCGAAAAGCGGATTCACCCCTCCACTTT.

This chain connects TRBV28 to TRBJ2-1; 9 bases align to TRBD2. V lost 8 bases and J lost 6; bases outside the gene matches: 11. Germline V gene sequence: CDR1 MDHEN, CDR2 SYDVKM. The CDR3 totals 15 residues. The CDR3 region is CASDAGGFPGNEQFF. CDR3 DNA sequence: TGTGCCAGCGATGCGGGAGGGTTTCCAGGCAATGAGCAGTTCTTC.

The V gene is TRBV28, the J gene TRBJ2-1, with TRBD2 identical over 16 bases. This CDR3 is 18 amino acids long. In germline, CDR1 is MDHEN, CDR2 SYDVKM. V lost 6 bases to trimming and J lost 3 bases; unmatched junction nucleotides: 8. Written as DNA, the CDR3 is TGTGCCAGCAGGACGGGACTAGCGGGAGGGCCGATCTACAATGAGCAGTTCTTC. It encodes CASRTGLAGGPIYNEQFF.

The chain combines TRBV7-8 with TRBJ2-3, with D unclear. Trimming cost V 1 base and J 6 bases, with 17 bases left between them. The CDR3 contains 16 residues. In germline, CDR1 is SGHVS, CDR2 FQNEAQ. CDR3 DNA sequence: TGTGCCAGCAGCTTAGGGTCTAGGCTCCAGAGGGATACGCAGTATTTT. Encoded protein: CASSLGSRLQRDTQYF.

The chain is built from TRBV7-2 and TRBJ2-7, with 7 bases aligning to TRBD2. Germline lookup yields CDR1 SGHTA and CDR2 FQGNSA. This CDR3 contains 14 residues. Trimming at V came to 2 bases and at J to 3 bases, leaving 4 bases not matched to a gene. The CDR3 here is CASSLRLADYEQYF. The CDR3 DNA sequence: TGTGCCAGCAGCTTACGGCTAGCGGACTACGAGCAGTACTTC. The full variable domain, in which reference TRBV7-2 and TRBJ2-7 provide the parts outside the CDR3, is GAGVSQSPSNKVTEKGKDVELRCDPISGHTALYWYRQSLGQGLEFLIYFQGNSAPDKSGLPSDRFSAERTGGSVSTLTIQRTQQEDSAVYLCASSLRLADYEQYFGPGTRLTVT.

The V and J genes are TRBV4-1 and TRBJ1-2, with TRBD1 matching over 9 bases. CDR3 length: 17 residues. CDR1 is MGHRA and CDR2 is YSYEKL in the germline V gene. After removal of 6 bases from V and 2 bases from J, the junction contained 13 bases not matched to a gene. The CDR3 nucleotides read TGCGCCAGCAGTCCTGTCCCGGGACAGGGCCCAAACTATGGCTACACCTTC. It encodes CASSPVPGQGPNYGYTF.

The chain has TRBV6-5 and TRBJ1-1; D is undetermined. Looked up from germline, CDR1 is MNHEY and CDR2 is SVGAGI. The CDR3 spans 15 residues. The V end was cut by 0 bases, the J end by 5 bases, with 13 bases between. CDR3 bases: TGTGCCAGCAGTTACTCGTCCCCAGGAATTACTGAAGCTTTCTTT. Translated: CASSYSSPGITEAFF.

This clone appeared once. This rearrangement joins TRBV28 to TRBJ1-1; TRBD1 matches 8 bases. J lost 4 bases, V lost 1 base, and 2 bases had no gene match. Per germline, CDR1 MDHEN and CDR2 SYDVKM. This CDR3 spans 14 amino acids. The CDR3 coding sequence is TGTGCCAGCAGTTTATTGCAGGGGGCCACTGAAGCTTTCTTT. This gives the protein CASSLLQGATEAFF.

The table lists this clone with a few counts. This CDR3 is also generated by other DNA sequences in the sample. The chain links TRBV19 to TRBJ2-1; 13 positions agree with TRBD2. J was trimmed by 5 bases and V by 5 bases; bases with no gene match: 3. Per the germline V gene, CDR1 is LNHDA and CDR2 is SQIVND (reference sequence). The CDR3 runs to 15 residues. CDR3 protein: CASSSGTSGNNEQFF. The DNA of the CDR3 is TGTGCCAGTAGTTCCGGGACTAGCGGGAACAATGAGCAGTTCTTC.

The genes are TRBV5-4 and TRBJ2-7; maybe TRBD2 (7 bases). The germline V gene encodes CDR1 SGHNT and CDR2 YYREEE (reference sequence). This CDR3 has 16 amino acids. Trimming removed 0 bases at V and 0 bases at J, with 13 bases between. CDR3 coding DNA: TGTGCCAGCAGCTTGGAAGGGGGGGGTGTCTCCTACGAGCAGTACTTC. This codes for CASSLEGGGVSYEQYF.

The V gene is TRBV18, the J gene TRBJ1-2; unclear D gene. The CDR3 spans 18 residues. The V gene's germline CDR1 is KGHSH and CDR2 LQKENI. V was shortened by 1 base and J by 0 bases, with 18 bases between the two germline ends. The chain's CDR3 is CASSPQPPELTANYGYTF. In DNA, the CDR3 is TGTGCCAGCTCACCACAGCCCCCCGAACTTACAGCTAACTATGGCTACACCTTC.

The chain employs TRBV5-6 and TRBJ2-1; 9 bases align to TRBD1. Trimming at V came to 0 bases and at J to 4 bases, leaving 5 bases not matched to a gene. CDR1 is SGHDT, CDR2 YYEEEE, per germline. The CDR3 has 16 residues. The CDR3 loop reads CASSLVTGQGYNEQFF. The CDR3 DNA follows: TGTGCCAGCAGCTTGGTGACGGGACAGGGTTACAATGAGCAGTTCTTC.

Written as DNA, the CDR3 is TGTGCCAGCAGCGGCACAGGGGGCCGTCTAGCGGGGGGACCCACAGATACGCAGTATTTT. Translating gives CASSGTGGRLAGGPTDTQYF. The chain joins TRBV21-1 to TRBJ2-3; TRBD2, the table's D call, was not compared with the DNA. TRBV21-1 is a documented pseudogene. This CDR3 region has 20 residues.

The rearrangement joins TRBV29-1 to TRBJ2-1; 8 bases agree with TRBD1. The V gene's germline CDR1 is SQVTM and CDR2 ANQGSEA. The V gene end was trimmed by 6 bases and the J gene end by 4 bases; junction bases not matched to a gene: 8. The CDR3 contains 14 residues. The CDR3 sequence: CSVLGQGSYNEQFF. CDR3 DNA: TGCAGCGTCCTCGGACAGGGAAGTTACAATGAGCAGTTCTTC.

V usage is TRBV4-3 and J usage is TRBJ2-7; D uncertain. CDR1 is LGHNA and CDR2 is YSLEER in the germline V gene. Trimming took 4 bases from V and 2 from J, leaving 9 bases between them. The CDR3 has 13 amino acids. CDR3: CASSRDITYEQYF. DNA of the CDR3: TGCGCCAGCAGCCGCGACATCACCTACGAGCAGTACTTC.

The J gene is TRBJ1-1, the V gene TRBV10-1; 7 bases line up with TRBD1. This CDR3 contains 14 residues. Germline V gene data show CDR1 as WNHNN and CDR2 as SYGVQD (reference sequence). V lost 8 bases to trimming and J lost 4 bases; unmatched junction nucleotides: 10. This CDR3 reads CASSNRGDGTEAFF. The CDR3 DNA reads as TGCGCCAGCTCAAACAGGGGAGACGGCACTGAAGCTTTCTTT.

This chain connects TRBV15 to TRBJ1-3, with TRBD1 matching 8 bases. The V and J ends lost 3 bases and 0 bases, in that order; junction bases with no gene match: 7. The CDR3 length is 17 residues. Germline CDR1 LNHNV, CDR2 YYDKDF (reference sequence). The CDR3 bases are TGTGCCACCAGCAGGACGACAGGGGTGAACTCTGGAAACACCATATATTTT. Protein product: CATSRTTGVNSGNTIYF. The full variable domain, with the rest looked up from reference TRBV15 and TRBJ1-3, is DAMVIQNPRYQVTQFGKPVTLSCSQTLNHNVMYWYQQKSSQAPKLLFHYYDKDFNNEADTPDNFQSRRPNTSFCFLDIRSPGLGDTAMYLCATSRTTGVNSGNTIYFGEGSWLTVV.

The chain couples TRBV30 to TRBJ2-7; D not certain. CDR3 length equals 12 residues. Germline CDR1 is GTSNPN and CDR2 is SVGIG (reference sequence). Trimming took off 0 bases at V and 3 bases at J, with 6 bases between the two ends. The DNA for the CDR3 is TGTGCCTGGAGTGTATCAGTCTACGAGCAGTACTTC. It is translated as CAWSVSVYEQYF.

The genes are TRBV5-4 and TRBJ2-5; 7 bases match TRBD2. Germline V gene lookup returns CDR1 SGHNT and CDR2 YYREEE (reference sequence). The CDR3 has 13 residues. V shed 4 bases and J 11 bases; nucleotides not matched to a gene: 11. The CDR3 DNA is TGTGCCAGCAGCCCTGCTACGGGGAGGGAGCAGTACTTC. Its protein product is CASSPATGREQYF.